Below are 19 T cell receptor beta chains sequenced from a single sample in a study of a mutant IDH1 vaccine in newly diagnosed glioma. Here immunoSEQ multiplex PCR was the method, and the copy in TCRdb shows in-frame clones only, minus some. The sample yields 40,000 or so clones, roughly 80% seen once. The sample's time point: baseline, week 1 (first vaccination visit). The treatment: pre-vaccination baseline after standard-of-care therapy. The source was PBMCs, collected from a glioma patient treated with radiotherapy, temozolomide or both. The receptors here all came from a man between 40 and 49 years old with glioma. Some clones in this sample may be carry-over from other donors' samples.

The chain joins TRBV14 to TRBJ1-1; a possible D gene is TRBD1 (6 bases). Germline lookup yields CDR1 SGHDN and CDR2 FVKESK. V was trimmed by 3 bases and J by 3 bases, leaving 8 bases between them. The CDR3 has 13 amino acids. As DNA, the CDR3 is TGTGCCAGCAGCCAGGGACATTACACTGAAGCTTTCTTT. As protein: CASSQGHYTEAFF.

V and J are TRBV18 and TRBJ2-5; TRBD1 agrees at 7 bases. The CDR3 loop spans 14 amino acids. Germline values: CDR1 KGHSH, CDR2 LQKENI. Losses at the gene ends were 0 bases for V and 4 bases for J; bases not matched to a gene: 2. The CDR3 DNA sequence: TGTGCCAGCTCACCACCAGGGGGCCGAGAGACCCAGTACTTC. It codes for CASSPPGGRETQYF.

DNA of the CDR3: TGTGCCAGCAGCAGGAGACAGGGTCGAAGCACCGGGGAGCTGTTTTTT. Its translation is CASSRRQGRSTGELFF. The J gene is TRBJ2-2, the V gene TRBV5-6, with TRBD1 identical over 7 bases. V lost 4 bases, J lost 4 bases, and 10 bases stayed unmatched. Germline V gene sequence: CDR1 SGHDT, CDR2 YYEEEE. The CDR3 contains 16 residues.

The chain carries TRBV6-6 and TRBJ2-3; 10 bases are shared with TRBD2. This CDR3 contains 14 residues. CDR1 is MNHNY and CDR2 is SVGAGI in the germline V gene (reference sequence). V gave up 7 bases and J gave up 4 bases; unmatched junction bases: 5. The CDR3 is CASTERGGSDTQYF. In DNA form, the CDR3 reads TGTGCCAGCACTGAGCGGGGGGGCTCAGATACGCAGTATTTT.

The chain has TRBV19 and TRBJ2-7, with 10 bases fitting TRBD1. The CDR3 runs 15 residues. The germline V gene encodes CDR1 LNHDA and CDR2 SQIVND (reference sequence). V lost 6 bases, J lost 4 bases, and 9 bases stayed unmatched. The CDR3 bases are TGTGCCAGTAGATCCGGGACAGGGGACGGTTACGAGCAGTACTTC. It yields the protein CASRSGTGDGYEQYF.

The CDR3, as DNA: TGTGCCAGCAGCGTCTCTAGCGGGGCTGGGAGGGCGGATACGCAGTATTTT. It codes for CASSVSSGAGRADTQYF. The chain is built from TRBV5-5 and TRBJ2-3; 9 bases line up with TRBD2. The germline gives CDR1 SGHKS, CDR2 YYEKEE (reference sequence). The CDR3 contains 17 residues. The V segment lost 4 bases and the J segment 6 bases; nucleotides outside the gene matches: 15. The full variable domain, with the rest looked up from reference TRBV5-5 and TRBJ2-3, is DAGVTQSPTHLIKTRGQQVTLRCSPISGHKSVSWYQQVLGQGPQFIFQYYEKEERGRGNFPDRFSARQFPNYSSELNVNALLLGDSALYLCASSVSSGAGRADTQYFGPGTRLTVL.

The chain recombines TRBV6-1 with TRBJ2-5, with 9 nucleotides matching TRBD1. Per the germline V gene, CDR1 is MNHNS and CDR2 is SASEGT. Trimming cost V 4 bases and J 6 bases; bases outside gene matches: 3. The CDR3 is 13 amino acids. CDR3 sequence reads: CASSGTGVKTQYF. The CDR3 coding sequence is TGTGCCAGCAGTGGGACAGGGGTAAAGACCCAGTACTTC.

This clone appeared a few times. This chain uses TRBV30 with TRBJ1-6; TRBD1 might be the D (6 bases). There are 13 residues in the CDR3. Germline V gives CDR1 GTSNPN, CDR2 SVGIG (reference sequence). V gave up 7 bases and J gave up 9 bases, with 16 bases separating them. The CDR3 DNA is TGTGCCTCATCGCCAGGGGACGGTTCACCCCTCCACTTT. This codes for CASSPGDGSPLHF.

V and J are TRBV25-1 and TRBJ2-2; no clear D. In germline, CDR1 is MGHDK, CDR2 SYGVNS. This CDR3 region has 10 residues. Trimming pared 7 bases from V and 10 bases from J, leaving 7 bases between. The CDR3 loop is CASIIEELFF. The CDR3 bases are TGTGCCAGCATAATAGAGGAGCTGTTTTTT.

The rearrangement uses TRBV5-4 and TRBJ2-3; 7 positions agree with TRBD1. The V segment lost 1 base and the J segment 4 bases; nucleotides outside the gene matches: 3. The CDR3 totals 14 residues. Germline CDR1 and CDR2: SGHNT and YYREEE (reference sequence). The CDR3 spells CASSLLGGADTQYF. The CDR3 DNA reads TGTGCCAGCAGCTTGCTAGGGGGCGCAGATACGCAGTATTTT. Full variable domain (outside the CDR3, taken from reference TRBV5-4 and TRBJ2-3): ETGVTQSPTHLIKTRGQQVTLRCSSQSGHNTVSWYQQALGQGPQFIFQYYREEENGRGNFPPRFSGLQFPNYSSELNVNALELDDSALYLCASSLLGGADTQYFGPGTRLTVL.

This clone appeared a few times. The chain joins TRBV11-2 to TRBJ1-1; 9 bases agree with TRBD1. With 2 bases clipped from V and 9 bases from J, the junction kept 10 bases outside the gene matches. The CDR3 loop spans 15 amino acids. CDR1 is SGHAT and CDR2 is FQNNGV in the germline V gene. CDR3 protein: CASSLSAGQGLQAFF. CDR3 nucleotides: TGTGCCAGCAGCTTATCAGCGGGACAGGGCCTCCAAGCTTTCTTT.

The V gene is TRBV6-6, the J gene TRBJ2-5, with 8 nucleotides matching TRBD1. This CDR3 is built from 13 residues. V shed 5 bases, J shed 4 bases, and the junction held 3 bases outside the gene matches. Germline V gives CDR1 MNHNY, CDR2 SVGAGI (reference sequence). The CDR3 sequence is CASSTQGGETQYF. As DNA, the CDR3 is TGTGCCAGCAGTACACAGGGGGGAGAGACCCAGTACTTC.

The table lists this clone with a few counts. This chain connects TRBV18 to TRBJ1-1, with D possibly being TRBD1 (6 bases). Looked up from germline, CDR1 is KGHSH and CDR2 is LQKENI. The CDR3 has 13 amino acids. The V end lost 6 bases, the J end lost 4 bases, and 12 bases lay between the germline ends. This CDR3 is CASSSGVGTEAFF. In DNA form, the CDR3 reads TGTGCCAGCTCGTCAGGGGTCGGCACTGAAGCTTTCTTT.

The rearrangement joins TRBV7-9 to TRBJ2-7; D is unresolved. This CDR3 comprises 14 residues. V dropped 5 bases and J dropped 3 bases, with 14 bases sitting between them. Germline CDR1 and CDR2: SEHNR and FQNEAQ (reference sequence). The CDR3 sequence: CASSPPTVDYEQYF. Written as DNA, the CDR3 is TGTGCCAGCAGCCCCCCGACGGTAGACTACGAGCAGTACTTC.

The CDR3 loop is CASSLLDWETNEQFF. The DNA of the CDR3 is TGCGCCAGCAGCTTGTTGGACTGGGAGACCAATGAGCAGTTCTTC. The rearrangement uses TRBV5-1 and TRBJ2-1; D possibly corresponds to TRBD2 (5 bases). V dropped 1 base and J dropped 6 bases, with 14 bases sitting between them. Per the germline V gene, CDR1 is SGHRS and CDR2 is YFSETQ. The CDR3 consists of 15 residues.

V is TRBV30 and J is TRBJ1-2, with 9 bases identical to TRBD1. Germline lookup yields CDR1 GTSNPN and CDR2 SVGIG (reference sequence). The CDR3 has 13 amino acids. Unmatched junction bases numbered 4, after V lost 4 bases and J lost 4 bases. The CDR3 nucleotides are TGTGCCTGGAACCGGGACAGGGTCTATGGCTACACCTTC. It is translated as CAWNRDRVYGYTF.

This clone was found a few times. CDR3 sequence: CASSYSTTGANVLTF. The CDR3 DNA reads as TGTGCCAGCAGTTACTCGACTACCGGGGCCAACGTCCTGACTTTC. The gene calls are TRBV6-5 and TRBJ2-6; D is perhaps TRBD2 (5 bases). CDR1 is MNHEY, CDR2 SVGAGI, per germline. The V end was cut by 0 bases, the J end by 4 bases, with 7 bases between. This CDR3 spans 15 amino acids.

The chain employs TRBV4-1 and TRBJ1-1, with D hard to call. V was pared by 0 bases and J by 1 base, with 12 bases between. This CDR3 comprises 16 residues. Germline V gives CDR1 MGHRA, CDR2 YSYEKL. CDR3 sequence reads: CASSQDFRSPNTEAFF. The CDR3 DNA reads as TGCGCCAGCAGCCAAGATTTCCGATCTCCGAACACTGAAGCTTTCTTT.

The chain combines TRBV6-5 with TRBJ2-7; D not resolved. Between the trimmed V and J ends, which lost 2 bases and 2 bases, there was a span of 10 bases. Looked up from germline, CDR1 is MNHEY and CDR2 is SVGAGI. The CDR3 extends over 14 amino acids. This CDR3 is CASSYIGKTYEQYF. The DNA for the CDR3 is TGTGCCAGCAGTTACATAGGCAAGACCTACGAGCAGTACTTC.